The clone carrying this TCR beta chain was detected many times. The CDR3 regions of TCR beta were amplified from RNA transcripts. The primer set for the first-round RT-PCR of the TCR CDR3 was HTBI. A single record per CDR3 protein comes from TCRdb applying MiXCR to the multiplex PCR reads. This sample yields about 610,000 distinct CDR3 sequences, of which roughly 16% are seen a single time; roughly 3.5% belongs to the top ten. Germline V lookup: CDR1 MNHNS, CDR2 SASEGT. This CDR3 is 13 amino acids long. The V end lost 3 bases, the J end lost 3 bases, and 6 bases lay between the germline ends. The data derive from a study of T cells in Graves' hyperthyroidism and ophthalmopathy. Study as a whole: Peripheral blood was taken when the disease was first diagnosed, before any treatment began.

The origin of this receptor is a middle-aged woman with Graves' ophthalmopathy. The chain combines TRBV6-1 with TRBJ1-5, with D unresolved. The sequencing sample was made of blood. CDR3 in amino acids: CASSDQHNQPQHF. Written as DNA, the CDR3 is TGTGCCAGCAGTGACCAGCACAATCAGCCCCAGCATTTT.